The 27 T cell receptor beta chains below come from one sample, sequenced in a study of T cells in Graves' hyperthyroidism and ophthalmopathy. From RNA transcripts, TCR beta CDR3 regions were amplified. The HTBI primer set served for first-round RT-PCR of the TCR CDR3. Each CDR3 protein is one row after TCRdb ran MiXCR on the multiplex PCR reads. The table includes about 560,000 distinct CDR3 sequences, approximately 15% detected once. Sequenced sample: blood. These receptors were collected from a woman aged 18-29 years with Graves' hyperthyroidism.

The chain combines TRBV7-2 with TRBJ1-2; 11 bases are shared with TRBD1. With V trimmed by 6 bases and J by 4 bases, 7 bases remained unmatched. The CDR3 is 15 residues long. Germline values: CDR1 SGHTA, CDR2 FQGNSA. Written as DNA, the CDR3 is TGTGCCAGCAGACAAAGGACAGGGGGCATCTATGGCTACACCTTC. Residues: CASRQRTGGIYGYTF.

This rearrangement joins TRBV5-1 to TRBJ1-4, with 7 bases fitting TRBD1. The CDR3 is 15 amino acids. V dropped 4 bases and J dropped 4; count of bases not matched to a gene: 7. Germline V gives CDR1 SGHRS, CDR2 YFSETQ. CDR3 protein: CASSITGAVNEKLFF. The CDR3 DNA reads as TGCGCCAGCAGCATAACAGGGGCAGTTAATGAAAAACTGTTTTTT.

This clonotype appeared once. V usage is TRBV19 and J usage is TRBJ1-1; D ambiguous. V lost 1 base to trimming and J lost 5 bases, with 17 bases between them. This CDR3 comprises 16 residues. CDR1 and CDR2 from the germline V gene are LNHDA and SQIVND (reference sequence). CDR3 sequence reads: CASSIVGSPPRTEAFF. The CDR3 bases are TGTGCCAGTAGTATAGTAGGTTCACCCCCTAGGACTGAAGCTTTCTTT.

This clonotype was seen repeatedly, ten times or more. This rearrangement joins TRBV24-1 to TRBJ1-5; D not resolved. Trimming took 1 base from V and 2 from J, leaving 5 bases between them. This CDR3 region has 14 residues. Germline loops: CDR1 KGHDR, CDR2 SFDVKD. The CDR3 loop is CATSDFLGNQPQHF. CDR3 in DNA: TGTGCCACCAGTGATTTTCTGGGCAATCAGCCCCAGCATTTT.

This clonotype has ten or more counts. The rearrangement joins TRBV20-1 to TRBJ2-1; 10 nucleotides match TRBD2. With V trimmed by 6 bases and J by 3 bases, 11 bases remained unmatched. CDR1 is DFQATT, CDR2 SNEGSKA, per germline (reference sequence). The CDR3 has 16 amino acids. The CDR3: CSALAGDPEIYNEQFF. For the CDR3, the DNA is TGCAGTGCGCTAGCGGGAGACCCGGAAATCTACAATGAGCAGTTCTTC.

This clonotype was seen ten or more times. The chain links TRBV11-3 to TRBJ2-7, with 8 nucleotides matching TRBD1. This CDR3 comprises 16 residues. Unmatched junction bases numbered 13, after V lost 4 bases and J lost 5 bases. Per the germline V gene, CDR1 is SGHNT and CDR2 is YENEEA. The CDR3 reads CASSSNKDRVTHEQYF. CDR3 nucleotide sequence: TGTGCCAGCAGCTCGAACAAGGACAGGGTTACCCACGAGCAGTACTTC.

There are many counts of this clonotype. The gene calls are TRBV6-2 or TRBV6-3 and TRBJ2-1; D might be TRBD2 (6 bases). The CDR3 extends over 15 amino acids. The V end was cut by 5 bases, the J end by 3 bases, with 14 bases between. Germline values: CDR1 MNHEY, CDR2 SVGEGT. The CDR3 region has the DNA TGTGCCAGCAGTCCTGGGACGGGAGACTACAATGAGCAGTTCTTC. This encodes CASSPGTGDYNEQFF.

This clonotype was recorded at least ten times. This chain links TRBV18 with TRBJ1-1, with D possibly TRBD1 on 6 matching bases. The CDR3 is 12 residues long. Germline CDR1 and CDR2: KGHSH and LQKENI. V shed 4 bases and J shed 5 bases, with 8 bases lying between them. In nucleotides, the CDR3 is TGTGCCAGCTCACTCGACAGGACTGAAGCTTTCTTT. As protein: CASSLDRTEAFF.

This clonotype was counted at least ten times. Written as DNA, the CDR3 is TGTGCTAGTGGTTTGCAGGAATCCTACGAGCAGTACTTC. Protein product: CASGLQESYEQYF. The chain is built from TRBV12-5 and TRBJ2-7, with unresolved D. Germline CDR1 reads LGHNT; CDR2 reads FRNRAP. CDR3 length: 13 amino acids. Trimming shortened V by 2 bases and J by 1 base, and 6 bases separated the two germline ends. Full variable domain (missing parts from reference TRBV12-5 and TRBJ2-7): DARVTQTPRHKVTEMGQEVTMRCQPILGHNTVFWYRQTMMQGLELLAYFRNRAPLDDSGMPKDRFSAEMPDATLATLKIQPSEPRDSAVYFCASGLQESYEQYFGPGTRLTVT.

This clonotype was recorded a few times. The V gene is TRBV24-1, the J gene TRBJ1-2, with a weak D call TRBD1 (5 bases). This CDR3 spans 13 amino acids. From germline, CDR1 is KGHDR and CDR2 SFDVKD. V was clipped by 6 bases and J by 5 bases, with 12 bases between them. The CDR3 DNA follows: TGTGCCACCAGTAGCTCAGGGATTTATGGCTACACCTTC. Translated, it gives CATSSSGIYGYTF.

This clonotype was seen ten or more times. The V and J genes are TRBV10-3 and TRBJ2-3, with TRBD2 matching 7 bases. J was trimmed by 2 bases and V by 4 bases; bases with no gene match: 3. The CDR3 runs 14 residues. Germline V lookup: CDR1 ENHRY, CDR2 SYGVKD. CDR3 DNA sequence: TGTGCCATCAGTGCTAGCGGAAACACAGATACGCAGTATTTT. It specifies CAISASGNTDTQYF.

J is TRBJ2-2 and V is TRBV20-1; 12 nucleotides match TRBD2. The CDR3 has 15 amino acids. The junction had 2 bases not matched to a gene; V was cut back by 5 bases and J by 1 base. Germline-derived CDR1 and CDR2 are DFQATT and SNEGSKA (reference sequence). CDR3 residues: CSAPSGGGNTGELFF. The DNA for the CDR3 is TGCAGTGCTCCTAGCGGGGGGGGGAACACCGGGGAGCTGTTTTTT.

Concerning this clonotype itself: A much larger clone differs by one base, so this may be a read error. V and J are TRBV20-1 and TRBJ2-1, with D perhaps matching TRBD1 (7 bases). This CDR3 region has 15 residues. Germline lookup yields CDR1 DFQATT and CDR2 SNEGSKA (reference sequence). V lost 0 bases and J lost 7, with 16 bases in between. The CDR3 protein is CSARDLTSRGNEQFF. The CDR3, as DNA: TGCAGTGCTAGAGACCTAACTAGCAGGGGGAATGAGCAGTTCTTC.

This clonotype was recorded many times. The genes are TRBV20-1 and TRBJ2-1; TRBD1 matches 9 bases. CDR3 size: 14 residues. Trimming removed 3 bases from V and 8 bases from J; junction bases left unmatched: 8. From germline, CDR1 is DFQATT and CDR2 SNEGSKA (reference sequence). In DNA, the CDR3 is TGCAGTGCTAGGTCTATCGGGACAGGGTATGAGCAGTTCTTC. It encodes CSARSIGTGYEQFF.

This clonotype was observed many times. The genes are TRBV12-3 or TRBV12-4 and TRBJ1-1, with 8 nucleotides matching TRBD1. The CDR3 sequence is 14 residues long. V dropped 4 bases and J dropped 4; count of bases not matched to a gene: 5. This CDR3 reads CASSYQGAGTEAFF. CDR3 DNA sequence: TGTGCCAGCAGTTATCAGGGGGCTGGCACTGAAGCTTTCTTT.

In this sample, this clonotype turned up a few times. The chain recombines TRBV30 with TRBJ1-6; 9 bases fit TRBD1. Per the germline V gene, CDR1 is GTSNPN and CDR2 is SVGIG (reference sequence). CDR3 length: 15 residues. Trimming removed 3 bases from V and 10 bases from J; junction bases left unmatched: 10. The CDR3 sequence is CAWSPRTGDSSPLHF. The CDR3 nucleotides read TGTGCCTGGAGCCCTCGGACAGGGGATAGCTCACCCCTCCACTTT.

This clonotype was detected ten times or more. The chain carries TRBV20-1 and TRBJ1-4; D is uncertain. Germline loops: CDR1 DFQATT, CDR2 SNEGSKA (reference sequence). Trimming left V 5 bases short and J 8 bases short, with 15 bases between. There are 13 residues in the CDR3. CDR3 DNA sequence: TGCAGTGCTGTAGGCCGCGAGGGAGAAAAACTGTTTTTT. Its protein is CSAVGREGEKLFF.

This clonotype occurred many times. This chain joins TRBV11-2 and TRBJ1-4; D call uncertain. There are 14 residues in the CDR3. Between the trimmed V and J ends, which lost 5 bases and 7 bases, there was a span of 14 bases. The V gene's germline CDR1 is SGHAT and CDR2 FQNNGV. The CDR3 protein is CASSLIVGGEKLFF. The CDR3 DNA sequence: TGTGCCAGCAGCCTAATTGTGGGTGGTGAAAAACTGTTTTTT.

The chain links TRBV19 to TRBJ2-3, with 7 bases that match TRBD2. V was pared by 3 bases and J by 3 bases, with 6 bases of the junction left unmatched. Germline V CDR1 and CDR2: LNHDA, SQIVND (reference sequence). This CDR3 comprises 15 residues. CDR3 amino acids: CASSISSGKTDTQYF. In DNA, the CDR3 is TGTGCCAGTAGTATTTCTAGCGGAAAGACAGATACGCAGTATTTT.

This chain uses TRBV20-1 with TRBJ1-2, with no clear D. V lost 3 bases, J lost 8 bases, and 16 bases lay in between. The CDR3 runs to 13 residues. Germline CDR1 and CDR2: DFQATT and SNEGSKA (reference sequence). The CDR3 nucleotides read TGCAGTGCTAGTTCAGAGACCTGGCGCGGCTACACCTTC. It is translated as CSASSETWRGYTF.

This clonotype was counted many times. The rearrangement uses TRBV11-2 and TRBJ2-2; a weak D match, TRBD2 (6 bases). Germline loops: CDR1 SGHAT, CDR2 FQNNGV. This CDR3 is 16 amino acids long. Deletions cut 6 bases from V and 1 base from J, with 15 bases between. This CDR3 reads CASRGGARWNTGELFF. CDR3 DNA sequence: TGTGCCAGCAGAGGCGGGGCCAGGTGGAACACCGGGGAGCTGTTTTTT.

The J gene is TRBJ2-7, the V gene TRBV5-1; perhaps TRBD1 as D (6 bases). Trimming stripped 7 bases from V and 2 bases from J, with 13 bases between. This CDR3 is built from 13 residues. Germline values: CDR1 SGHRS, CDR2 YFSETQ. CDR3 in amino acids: CASGGDLPYEQYF. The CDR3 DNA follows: TGCGCCAGCGGGGGCGATCTACCCTACGAGCAGTACTTC.

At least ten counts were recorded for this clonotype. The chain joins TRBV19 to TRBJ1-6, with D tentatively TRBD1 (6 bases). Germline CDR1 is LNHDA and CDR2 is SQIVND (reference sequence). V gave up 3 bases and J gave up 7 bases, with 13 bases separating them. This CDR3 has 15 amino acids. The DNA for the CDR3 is TGTGCCAGTAGTATGACGGGACAACCGAATTCACCCCTCCACTTT. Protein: CASSMTGQPNSPLHF.

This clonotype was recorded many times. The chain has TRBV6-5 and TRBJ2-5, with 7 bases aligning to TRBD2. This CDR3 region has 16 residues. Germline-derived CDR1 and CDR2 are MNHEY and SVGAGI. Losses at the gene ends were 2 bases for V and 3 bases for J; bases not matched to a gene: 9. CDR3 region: CASSYAPGGMEETQYF. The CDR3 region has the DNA TGTGCCAGCAGTTACGCCCCGGGGGGTATGGAAGAGACCCAGTACTTC.

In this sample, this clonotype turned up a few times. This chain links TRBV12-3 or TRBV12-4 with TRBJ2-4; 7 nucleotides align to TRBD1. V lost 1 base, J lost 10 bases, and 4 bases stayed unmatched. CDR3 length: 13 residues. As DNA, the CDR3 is TGTGCCAGCAGTTTAGACAGGGGTCGTATTCAGTACTTC. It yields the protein CASSLDRGRIQYF.

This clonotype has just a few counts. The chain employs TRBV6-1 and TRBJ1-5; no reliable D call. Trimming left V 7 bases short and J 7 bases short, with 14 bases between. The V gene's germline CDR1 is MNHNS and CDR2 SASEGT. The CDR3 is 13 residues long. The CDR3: CASTGYEEQPQHF. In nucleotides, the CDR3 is TGTGCCAGCACGGGGTACGAAGAACAGCCCCAGCATTTT.

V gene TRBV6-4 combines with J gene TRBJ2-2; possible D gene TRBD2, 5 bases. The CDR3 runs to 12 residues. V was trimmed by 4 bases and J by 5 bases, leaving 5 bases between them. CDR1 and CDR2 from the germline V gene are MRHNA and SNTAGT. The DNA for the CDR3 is TGTGCCAGCAGTGGGAGGACCGGGGAGCTGTTTTTT. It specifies CASSGRTGELFF.